Listed here are 24 T cell receptor beta chains from one sample, sequenced in a study of OX40 agonist ivuxolimab in advanced cancers. Profiled with immunoSEQ multiplex PCR; TCRdb holds only in-frame clones, not every one. Of about 130,000 clones listed, about nine tenths are singletons. Sequencing used CD4+ or CD8+ T cells sorted from blood, obtained in a trial of the OX40 agonist ivuxolimab. The receptors here all came from an adult with an advanced solid tumor such as melanoma, head and neck, liver or kidney cancer.

The rearrangement links TRBV27 to TRBJ2-7; D not certain. This CDR3 region has 18 residues. Germline V gives CDR1 MNHEY, CDR2 SMNVEV (reference sequence). V gave up 7 bases and J gave up 1 base, with 26 bases separating them. DNA for the CDR3: TGTGCCAGCATCAGTTACAGCGCGATTCAAAGAGGTTCCTACGAGCAGTACTTC. Translated, it gives CASISYSAIQRGSYEQYF.

V gene TRBV5-1 combines with J gene TRBJ1-2; 7 nucleotides agree with TRBD1. J lost 0 bases, V lost 4 bases, and 6 bases had no gene match. The CDR3 has 15 residues. Germline values: CDR1 SGHRS, CDR2 YFSETQ. The CDR3 DNA reads as TGCGCCAGCAGCGGGGGACAGCTTTCTAACTATGGCTACACCTTC. This encodes CASSGGQLSNYGYTF.

This rearrangement joins TRBV6-5 to TRBJ1-2; TRBD1 matches 8 bases. This CDR3 has 14 amino acids. Germline CDR1 reads MNHEY; CDR2 reads SVGAGI. V trimming: 6 bases; J trimming: 8 bases; junction bases outside the gene matches: 11. The CDR3 here is CASRWTGSVEGYTF. CDR3 nucleotide sequence: TGTGCCAGCAGATGGACAGGGTCAGTAGAGGGCTACACCTTC.

The chain combines TRBV7-9 with TRBJ2-7; possibly TRBD2 for D (7 bases). The germline V gene has CDR1 SEHNR and CDR2 FQNEAQ (reference sequence). The CDR3 has 15 amino acids. V was pared by 5 bases and J by 3 bases, with 17 bases between. Here the CDR3 reads CASSRGGAQGYEQYF. The CDR3 DNA is TGTGCCAGCAGCCGAGGGGGGGCCCAGGGCTACGAGCAGTACTTC.

CDR3 sequence (DNA): TGTGCCAGCAAGACAGCGAACACCGGGGAGCTGTTTTTT. This codes for CASKTANTGELFF. This rearrangement joins TRBV6-1 to TRBJ2-2; D is possibly TRBD1 (5 bases). CDR1 and CDR2 (germline): MNHNS, SASEGT. The CDR3 is made up of 13 amino acids. V lost 7 bases and J 0 bases, leaving 6 bases between the germline ends.

The CDR3 reads CASSGDRAPGANVLTF. The CDR3 DNA sequence: TGTGCCAGTAGTGGGGACAGGGCGCCTGGGGCCAACGTCCTGACTTTC. The chain uses TRBV19 and TRBJ2-6, with TRBD1 matching over 9 bases. V shed 5 bases, J shed 2 bases, and the junction held 4 bases outside the gene matches. This CDR3 contains 16 residues. From germline, CDR1 is LNHDA and CDR2 SQIVND (reference sequence).

The chain is built from TRBV18 and TRBJ2-7; D not resolved. Germline V gene sequence: CDR1 KGHSH, CDR2 LQKENI. The CDR3 has 13 amino acids. The V end lost 1 base, the J end lost 3 bases, and 7 bases lay between the germline ends. The CDR3 coding sequence is TGTGCCAGCTCACCACTAGATTACTACGAGCAGTACTTC. Encoded protein: CASSPLDYYEQYF.

This rearrangement joins TRBV6-1 to TRBJ2-5; 10 bases agree with TRBD2. The end of the DNA is better explained by TRBJ2-7, so the J call may be wrong. Germline V CDR1 and CDR2: MNHNS, SASEGT. The length of the CDR3 is 14 residues. The CDR3 DNA is TGTGCCAGCACCGAACTAGCGGGAACATACGAGCAGTACTTC. Translation: CASTELAGTYEQYF.

The chain carries TRBV5-1 and TRBJ2-1; weak D call: TRBD2 (5 bases). The CDR3 covers 14 residues. Germline V gene data show CDR1 as SGHRS and CDR2 as YFSETQ. V was cut by 2 bases and J by 8 bases, with 14 bases left in between. In DNA, the CDR3 is TGCGCCAGCAGCTTTACGGGAAGGGTAGATGAGCAGTTCTTC. Translation gives CASSFTGRVDEQFF.

The rearrangement uses TRBV7-9 and TRBJ2-7, with 8 bases matching TRBD1. The CDR3 length is 16 residues. The V gene's germline CDR1 is SEHNR and CDR2 FQNEAQ (reference sequence). V trimming: 5 bases; J trimming: 1 base; junction bases outside the gene matches: 10. The CDR3 spells CASSLFGTGQSYEQYF. CDR3 DNA: TGTGCCAGCAGCCTATTCGGGACAGGACAGTCCTACGAGCAGTACTTC.

Regarding this clone: This same CDR3 is encoded by further DNA sequences in the sample. The J gene is TRBJ1-1, the V gene TRBV7-2; the D is unclear. The CDR3 sequence is 14 residues long. Trimming left V 1 base short and J 4 bases short, with 10 bases between. Looked up from germline, CDR1 is SGHTA and CDR2 is FQGNSA. CDR3 DNA sequence: TGTGCCAGCAGCTTAGTTTGGTTGGGCACTGAAGCTTTCTTT. Translated, it gives CASSLVWLGTEAFF.

The chain is built from TRBV7-2 and TRBJ1-2, with D perhaps TRBD1 (5 bases). The CDR3 is made up of 17 amino acids. The ends were cut back, 4 bases at V and 1 base at J, with 19 bases in the middle. Germline V gene sequence: CDR1 SGHTA, CDR2 FQGNSA. The CDR3 sequence is CASSSREAGLSNYGYTF. The CDR3 nucleotides read TGTGCCAGCAGCTCCAGGGAGGCAGGGCTGAGTAACTATGGCTACACCTTC.

The CDR3 reads CASRHRGATGELFF. The CDR3 region has the DNA TGTGCCAGCAGACACAGGGGCGCCACCGGGGAGCTGTTTTTT. V usage is TRBV14 and J usage is TRBJ2-2, with TRBD1 identical over 7 bases. The germline CDR1 and CDR2 sequences are SGHDN and FVKESK. This CDR3 is 14 amino acids long. With 6 bases clipped from V and 4 bases from J, the junction kept 5 bases outside the gene matches. Full variable domain (outside the CDR3, taken from reference TRBV14 and TRBJ2-2): EAGVTQFPSHSVIEKGQTVTLRCDPISGHDNLYWYRRVMGKEIKFLLHFVKESKQDESGMPNNRFLAERTGGTYSTLKVQPAELEDSGVYFCASRHRGATGELFFGEGSRLTVL.

V usage is TRBV5-4 and J usage is TRBJ1-5, with D unresolved. The V end was cut by 4 bases, the J end by 4 bases, with 9 bases between. The CDR3 extends over 13 amino acids. Germline CDR1 SGHNT, CDR2 YYREEE (reference sequence). The CDR3 sequence is CASSIGRNQPQHF. The CDR3 DNA sequence: TGTGCCAGCAGCATCGGGCGAAATCAGCCCCAGCATTTT.

J is TRBJ2-5 and V is TRBV2; D uncertain. This CDR3 region has 12 residues. The V end lost 8 bases, the J end lost 4 bases, and 11 bases lay between the germline ends. Germline loops: CDR1 SNHLY, CDR2 FYNNEI. The CDR3, as DNA: TGTGCCAGCCAGCTCGGGCCAGAGACCCAGTACTTC. Translation: CASQLGPETQYF. Supplemented by reference TRBV2 and TRBJ2-5, the full variable domain reads EPEVTQTPSHQVTQMGQEVILRCVPISNHLYFYWYRQILGQKVEFLVSFYNNEISEKSEIFDDQFSVERPDGSNFTLKIRSTKLEDSAMYFCASQLGPETQYFGPGTRLLVL.

The chain carries TRBV28 and TRBJ2-6, with 11 bases that match TRBD1. The V and J ends lost 4 bases and 2 bases, in that order; junction bases with no gene match: 4. The CDR3 is 17 residues long. CDR1 and CDR2 (germline): MDHEN, SYDVKM. CDR3 amino acids: CASSSGQGVAGANVLTF. CDR3 nucleotide sequence: TGTGCCAGCAGTTCGGGACAGGGGGTGGCTGGGGCCAACGTCCTGACTTTC. Looking up the rest from reference TRBV28 and TRBJ2-6 gives the full variable domain: DVKVTQSSRYLVKRTGEKVFLECVQDMDHENMFWYRQDPGLGLRLIYFSYDVKMKEKGDIPEGYSVSREKKERFSLILESASTNQTSMYLCASSSGQGVAGANVLTFGAGSRLTVL.

V usage is TRBV6-1 and J usage is TRBJ1-2; D is undetermined. V was cut by 10 bases and J by 2 bases, with 14 bases left in between. The germline gives CDR1 MNHNS, CDR2 SASEGT. The CDR3 spans 13 residues. CDR3 DNA sequence: TGTGCCACCTCCCGGCAGGAGAACTATGGCTACACCTTC. Its protein is CATSRQENYGYTF.

The chain recombines TRBV7-3 with TRBJ1-3; D is possibly TRBD1 (5 bases). The CDR3 contains 15 residues. V lost 5 bases to trimming and J lost 0 bases, with 11 bases between them. Germline CDR1 SGHTA, CDR2 FQGTGA. The CDR3, as DNA: TGTGCCAGCAGCCCGGGACCCAGCTCTGGAAACACCATATATTTT. Its translation: CASSPGPSSGNTIYF.

CDR3 loop: CASSQDRAKSGNTIYF. In DNA, the CDR3 is TGCGCCAGCAGCCAGGACAGGGCCAAGTCTGGAAACACCATATATTTT. The chain recombines TRBV4-1 with TRBJ1-3; TRBD1 matches at 8 bases. V lost 3 bases and J lost 1; bases outside the gene matches: 5. The V gene's germline CDR1 is MGHRA and CDR2 YSYEKL. This CDR3 comprises 16 residues.

The chain has TRBV28 and TRBJ2-2; 7 nucleotides line up with TRBD1. Germline CDR1 and CDR2: MDHEN and SYDVKM. This CDR3 is 16 amino acids long. V shed 6 bases and J 0 bases; nucleotides not matched to a gene: 7. CDR3 region: CASRRPGGTNTGELFF. In DNA form, the CDR3 reads TGTGCCAGCAGGCGCCCAGGGGGAACGAACACCGGGGAGCTGTTTTTT.

V usage is TRBV6-1 and J usage is TRBJ2-5, with D possibly being TRBD2 (5 bases). Germline V gene lookup returns CDR1 MNHNS and CDR2 SASEGT. Trimming shortened V by 1 base and J by 1 base, and 7 bases separated the two germline ends. CDR3 length equals 14 residues. DNA for the CDR3: TGTGCCAGCAGTGAAGGGGGAGTCCAAGAGACCCAGTACTTC. It codes for CASSEGGVQETQYF.

The chain joins TRBV5-1 to TRBJ2-7; D is undetermined. This CDR3 is built from 12 residues. Trimming shortened V by 0 bases and J by 4 bases, and 5 bases separated the two germline ends. The germline V gene encodes CDR1 SGHRS and CDR2 YFSETQ. The CDR3 loop is CASSLVSYEQYF. CDR3 DNA sequence: TGCGCCAGCAGCTTGGTTTCGTACGAGCAGTACTTC.

The chain is built from TRBV18 and TRBJ2-7, with 9 bases aligning to TRBD1. J gave up 3 bases and V 3 bases, and 3 bases lay outside the gene matches. Germline CDR1 and CDR2: KGHSH and LQKENI. CDR3 length: 14 amino acids. DNA of the CDR3: TGTGCCAGCTCACCCGGGACAGGGTTCTACGAGCAGTACTTC. Residues: CASSPGTGFYEQYF. The entire variable domain, with the rest obtained from reference TRBV18 and TRBJ2-7, is as follows: NAGVMQNPRHLVRRRGQEARLRCSPMKGHSHVYWYRQLPEEGLKFMVYLQKENIIDESGMPKERFSAEFPKEGPSILRIQQVVRGDSAAYFCASSPGTGFYEQYFGPGTRLTVT.

The rearrangement uses TRBV18 and TRBJ1-1; 10 nucleotides match TRBD1. CDR1 and CDR2 (germline): KGHSH, LQKENI. The CDR3 runs 15 residues. V trimming: 3 bases; J trimming: 0 bases; junction bases outside the gene matches: 1. The CDR3, as DNA: TGTGCCAGCTCACCGACAGGGGGCATGAACACTGAAGCTTTCTTT. It is translated as CASSPTGGMNTEAFF.